The entry that follows covers one TCR beta chain sequence. Its antigen remains undetermined. One base away there is no much larger clone; base qualities are not given. To sequence the TCRbeta CDR3 region, genomic DNA was isolated from the sorted cells. The immunoSEQ Assay was used for sequencing of TCRbeta CDR3 regions. Sourced from immuneACCESS, this table was stored by TCRdb with only in-frame sequences that have V and J called. A share of the clones is absent; for the studies checked, an unresolved V gene accounts for under half, and the remainder has no known explanation. A total of around 65,000 clones appear in this sample, about 89% of them only once. The top ten clonotypes cover about 0.29% of the sample. For this chain, trimming is 5 bases at the V end and 2 bases at the J end, and the number of junction bases without a gene match is 6. The CDR3 holds 18 amino acids from the cysteine to the phenylalanine. Only the CDR3 portion is preserved as DNA: 54 bases, with reading frame beginning at the first base. CDR1 and CDR2, looked up from the germline V gene (reference sequence), are LNHDA and SQIVND.

The trial excluded patients who had a history of autoimmune disease or were on systemic immunosuppression. Peripheral blood for TCR sequencing was collected from all dose cohorts at baseline, on cycle 4 day 1, and on cycle 7 day 1. The samples were drawn from a first-in-human, open-label, multicenter phase I dose-escalation trial of ivuxolimab. Adults with locally advanced or metastatic melanoma, renal cell, hepatocellular, or head and neck squamous cell carcinoma were enrolled in the trial. CD4+ and CD8+ T cells were sorted separately from peripheral blood before TCR sequencing. The sample belongs to a study of OX40 agonist ivuxolimab in advanced cancers. Regarding the research as a whole: The costimulatory receptor OX40 (CD134) was targeted by ivuxolimab, a fully human IgG2 agonistic monoclonal antibody. A male proportion of roughly 80% and a mean age of roughly 55 years, ranging from roughly 23 to 85, were recorded for the dose-escalation cohort. Peripheral TCRbeta sequencing aimed to test whether ivuxolimab altered TCR sequence diversity and caused clonal T-cell expansion. Partial responses occurred in three dose-escalation patients: two with cutaneous melanoma and one with hepatocellular carcinoma. Patients were allowed to have had prior anti-PD-1, anti-PD-L1 or anti-CTLA-4 therapy, and 40% of the dose-escalation patients had previously received checkpoint inhibitors. Among the 52 dose-escalation patients, approximately 20 had hepatocellular carcinoma, approximately 15 melanoma, 9 renal cell carcinoma and 9 head and neck cancer. Intravenous ivuxolimab was administered to patients every 2 weeks at six dose levels: 0.01, 0.1, 0.3, 1.5, 3 and 10 mg/kg. The monotherapy dose-escalation portion (N of about 49 patients) of the phase I ivuxolimab trial is reported in the paper.

What the study reported, not specific to this receptor: In the 0.1-3.0 mg/kg groups, partial responders were among the patients with the lowest normalized peripheral clonal expansion, particularly in CD8+ T cells. Low levels of normalized T-cell clonal expansion were also seen in some patients who did not respond. At doses from 0.1 to 3.0 mg/kg, clonal expansion was seen in both CD4+ and CD8+ blood T cells between baseline and week 6. The antigen specificity of the clonally expanded peripheral T cells was not determined. On average, CD8+ T cells showed more expanded clones than CD4+ T cells after ivuxolimab.

The receptor was derived from an adult with an advanced solid tumor such as melanoma, head and neck, liver or kidney cancer. This specimen consisted of CD4+ or CD8+ T cells sorted from blood, obtained in a trial of the OX40 agonist ivuxolimab. The sequence joins TRBV19 to TRBJ2-6; the central 13 bases match TRBD2. The DNA sequence reads TGTGCCAGTAGTCCGCGGACTAGCGGGAGCACTGGGGCCAACGTCCTGACTTTC. Translation gives CASSPRTSGSTGANVLTF.